This entry lists 21 T cell receptor beta chains sequenced from one sample in a study of blood T cell repertoires in COVID-19. Profiling relied on immunoSEQ multiplex PCR, and the TCRdb table lists in-frame clones only, not all of them. The sample consists of about 140,000 clones, 87% of them appearing once. Input material: PBMCs or T cells enriched from blood (not recorded which). These receptors were taken from a man in his fifties or sixties who had recovered from COVID-19.

This clone was seen a single time. The rearrangement joins TRBV5-1 to TRBJ2-1; D may be TRBD1 (6 bases). Trimming pared 4 bases from V and 6 bases from J, leaving 17 bases between. Germline V gene sequence: CDR1 SGHRS, CDR2 YFSETQ. The CDR3 totals 15 residues. The CDR3 here is CASSPQMGAANEQFF. For the CDR3, the DNA is TGCGCCAGCAGCCCCCAGATGGGGGCTGCCAATGAGCAGTTCTTC.

The genes are TRBV18 and TRBJ1-5, with 7 bases fitting TRBD1. V was clipped by 3 bases and J by 6 bases; unmatched bases: 5. The CDR3 contains 14 residues. Germline CDR1 KGHSH, CDR2 LQKENI. Written as DNA, the CDR3 is TGTGCCAGCTCACCGCGACAGGGTTTTCAGCCCCAGCATTTT. It translates to CASSPRQGFQPQHF.

The V call is TRBV11-2, the J call TRBJ2-7; no definite D call. Germline lookup yields CDR1 SGHAT and CDR2 FQNNGV. The CDR3 runs to 13 residues. V shed 4 bases and J shed 2 bases, with 9 bases lying between them. CDR3 nucleotides: TGTGCCAGCAGCTCTCAAGCTCCCTACGAGCAGTACTTC. This sequence encodes CASSSQAPYEQYF. The full variable domain, rest sourced from reference TRBV11-2 and TRBJ2-7, is EAGVAQSPRYKIIEKRQSVAFWCNPISGHATLYWYQQILGQGPKLLIQFQNNGVVDDSQLPKDRFSAERLKGVDSTLKIQPAKLEDSAVYLCASSSQAPYEQYFGPGTRLTVT.

The J gene is TRBJ2-1, the V gene TRBV24-1; 10 bases are shared with TRBD2. The CDR3 is 18 residues long. Germline assignment: CDR1 KGHDR and CDR2 SFDVKD. Trimming took 7 bases from V and 8 from J; bases not matched to a gene: 19. Here the CDR3 reads CATSGYKQLAGSSDEQFF. The CDR3 DNA reads as TGTGCCACCAGCGGATATAAACAACTAGCGGGGTCCTCGGATGAGCAGTTCTTC.

The genes are TRBV20-1 and TRBJ1-1, with 9 bases lining up with TRBD1. The CDR3 sequence is 12 residues long. Germline V lookup: CDR1 DFQATT, CDR2 SNEGSKA (reference sequence). Trimming at V came to 3 bases and at J to 7 bases, leaving 3 bases not matched to a gene. This CDR3 reads CSASRTGDEAFF. Here the CDR3 DNA reads TGCAGTGCTAGTCGGACAGGGGATGAAGCTTTCTTT.

This chain links TRBV14 with TRBJ2-5; 11 positions agree with TRBD2. V was clipped by 1 base and J by 4 bases; unmatched bases: 2. CDR1 SGHDN and CDR2 FVKESK come from the germline V gene. There are 15 residues in the CDR3. Here the CDR3 DNA reads TGTGCCAGCAGCCAAGGACTAGCGGGACGAGAGACCCAGTACTTC. It codes for CASSQGLAGRETQYF.

The chain combines TRBV5-1 with TRBJ1-1; D perhaps matches TRBD1 (6 bases). With 2 bases removed from V and 4 bases from J, the gap between germline ends came to 18 bases. Germline V CDR1 and CDR2: SGHRS, YFSETQ. The CDR3 extends over 16 amino acids. The CDR3 reads CASSFGGRWAVTEAFF. As DNA, the CDR3 is TGCGCCAGCAGCTTCGGGGGGCGCTGGGCGGTCACTGAAGCTTTCTTT.

The J gene is TRBJ1-5, the V gene TRBV2; 8 bases are shared with TRBD1. The CDR3 spans 15 residues. Germline V gene sequence: CDR1 SNHLY, CDR2 FYNNEI. Trimming removed 6 bases from V and 2 bases from J; junction bases left unmatched: 6. The DNA for the CDR3 is TGTGCCAGCAGAGCGCAGGGACAGGGCAATCAGCCCCAGCATTTT. Translating gives CASRAQGQGNQPQHF.

This chain joins TRBV28 and TRBJ1-2; 10 nucleotides line up with TRBD1. Germline-derived CDR1 and CDR2 are MDHEN and SYDVKM. The CDR3 is 12 residues long. Germline trimming cut 5 bases from V and 8 bases from J; bases unmatched to any gene: 2. For the CDR3, the DNA is TGTGCCAGCAGTGGACAGGGGGAGGGCTACACCTTC. Its protein is CASSGQGEGYTF.

This chain links TRBV4-1 with TRBJ2-7; 8 bases are shared with TRBD2. V was pared by 7 bases and J by 4 bases, with 12 bases of the junction left unmatched. Germline CDR1 MGHRA, CDR2 YSYEKL. The CDR3 spans 15 residues. CDR3 sequence reads: CASKSIAGPVYEQYF. The CDR3 coding sequence is TGCGCCAGCAAATCAATAGCGGGGCCGGTATACGAGCAGTACTTC.

The V gene is TRBV6-1, the J gene TRBJ2-7, with 7 bases fitting TRBD1. The CDR3 runs 15 residues. The junction had 13 bases not matched to a gene; V was cut back by 2 bases and J by 9 bases. Per germline, CDR1 MNHNS and CDR2 SASEGT. CDR3 residues: CASSETTGIPTGQYF. The CDR3 region has the DNA TGTGCCAGCAGTGAAACGACAGGGATCCCTACGGGGCAGTACTTC.

This chain uses TRBV29-1 with TRBJ2-3; 7 bases align to TRBD2. Trimming at V came to 0 bases and at J to 2 bases, leaving 26 bases not matched to a gene. Germline loops: CDR1 SQVTM, CDR2 ANQGSEA. The CDR3 is 22 amino acids. CDR3 region: CSVEDRIIRLAEKLKNTDTQYF. For the CDR3, the DNA is TGCAGCGTTGAAGATCGGATTATAAGGCTAGCGGAAAAACTCAAGAACACAGATACGCAGTATTTT.

The chain recombines TRBV9 with TRBJ2-1; D might be TRBD2 (6 bases). V was pared by 3 bases and J by 1 base, with 14 bases between. Germline CDR1 is SGDLS and CDR2 is YYNGEE. The CDR3 has 16 residues. In DNA form, the CDR3 reads TGTGCCAGCAGCGATAGCTTGGGGGGATCCTACAATGAGCAGTTCTTC. Its protein product is CASSDSLGGSYNEQFF.

This chain joins TRBV7-9 and TRBJ1-4, with D unresolved. The CDR3 runs 15 residues. Deletions cut 4 bases from V and 8 bases from J, with 17 bases between. The germline CDR1 and CDR2 sequences are SEHNR and FQNEAQ (reference sequence). The CDR3: CASSSHGVLDEKLFF. CDR3 DNA: TGTGCCAGCAGCTCGCATGGTGTCCTAGACGAAAAACTGTTTTTT.

The chain joins TRBV12-3 or TRBV12-4 to TRBJ2-7, with D hard to call. Trimming left V 6 bases short and J 2 bases short, with 8 bases between. The CDR3 is made up of 12 amino acids. This chain's CDR3 is CASRTDTYEQYF. The CDR3 DNA reads TGTGCCAGCAGAACAGATACCTACGAGCAGTACTTC.

The chain is built from TRBV4-2 and TRBJ1-3; TRBD1 agrees at 8 bases. The CDR3 has 19 amino acids. CDR1 LGHNA and CDR2 YNFKEQ come from the germline V gene. Losses at the gene ends were 2 bases for V and 0 bases for J; bases not matched to a gene: 12. The CDR3 is CASSQQDRANTPSGNTIYF. The CDR3 region has the DNA TGTGCCAGCAGCCAACAGGACAGGGCGAATACCCCCTCTGGAAACACCATATATTTT.

The CDR3 loop reads CSVRTGSGNTIYF. CDR3 in DNA: TGCAGCGTGCGGACAGGCTCTGGAAACACCATATATTTT. The gene calls are TRBV29-1 and TRBJ1-3; 7 bases align to TRBD1. Trimming took 6 bases from V and 0 from J; bases not matched to a gene: 2. CDR3 length: 13 residues. CDR1 and CDR2 (germline): SQVTM, ANQGSEA.

The V and J genes are TRBV28 and TRBJ2-3; possibly TRBD2 for D (7 bases). The length of the CDR3 is 16 residues. The ends were cut back, 5 bases at V and 5 bases at J, with 20 bases in the middle. Germline CDR1 MDHEN, CDR2 SYDVKM. Here the CDR3 reads CASSLLGGRGRDTQYF. CDR3 DNA: TGTGCCAGCAGTCTATTGGGGGGGCGGGGGAGAGATACGCAGTATTTT.

Remarks on this clone: The sample carries other DNA sequences with the same CDR3. V is TRBV7-9 and J is TRBJ1-4, with D possibly matching TRBD1 (5 bases). CDR1 and CDR2 (germline): SEHNR, FQNEAQ (reference sequence). The germline V and J ends were trimmed by 0 bases and 7 bases, with 9 bases remaining between them. This CDR3 is built from 14 residues. CDR3 bases: TGTGCCAGCAGCTTAGCGGGGCTCGGTGAAAAACTGTTTTTT. Encoded protein: CASSLAGLGEKLFF.

This chain joins TRBV4-1 and TRBJ2-3, with TRBD1 as a possible D gene (6 bases). V shed 1 base and J shed 6 bases, with 14 bases lying between them. Looked up from germline, CDR1 is MGHRA and CDR2 is YSYEKL. This CDR3 comprises 15 residues. The CDR3 DNA reads TGCGCCAGCAGCCAAGCACAACAGGGCAGCGATACGCAGTATTTT. Protein sequence: CASSQAQQGSDTQYF.

The gene calls are TRBV19 and TRBJ1-1; the match to TRBD1 covers 7 bases. Looked up from germline, CDR1 is LNHDA and CDR2 is SQIVND (reference sequence). The CDR3 is 14 residues long. J was trimmed by 4 bases and V by 3 bases; bases with no gene match: 5. The CDR3 loop is CASSMVRGATEAFF. The CDR3 DNA is TGTGCCAGTAGTATGGTCAGGGGGGCCACTGAAGCTTTCTTT.